Presented here are 8 T cell receptor beta chains from one specimen sequenced in a study of cytomegalovirus exposure and HLA in healthy donors (dated by TCRdb to 2015 to 2018). Receptor libraries were prepared by the immunoSEQ multiplex PCR assay. A mixture of 60 forward primers for TCR Vbeta segments and 13 reverse primers for TCR Jbeta segments was used in the multiplex PCR. This is the immuneACCESS table as TCRdb keeps it, with only in-frame sequences that have V and J called. A part of the clones is gone; compared with another copy, unresolved V genes explain less than half, and the rest is unexplained. For this sample there are just over 200,000 clones; more than 75% appear just once. The ten largest clones capture roughly 2.5% of the sample. Sequenced: PBMCs. All receptors derive from a woman aged 40 to 50 in good health and CMV-seronegative.

On this clone: Its ends do not fully match the called genes, so a read error is possible. V usage is TRBV7-9 and J usage is TRBJ2-7; 7 bases are shared with TRBD1. Germline V gives CDR1 SEHNR, CDR2 FQNEAQ (reference sequence). CDR3 length: 14 residues. The CDR3 reads CSSRDPGTEYEQYF. The CDR3 DNA follows: TGTTCCAGCAGGGACCCCGGGACAGAATACGAGCAGTACTTC.

The rearrangement uses TRBV28 and TRBJ1-2; TRBD1 aligns across 9 bases. The CDR3 covers 13 residues. The V gene end was trimmed by 3 bases and the J gene end by 7 bases; junction bases not matched to a gene: 3. The germline V gene has CDR1 MDHEN and CDR2 SYDVKM. Here the CDR3 reads CASSLGTGLGYTF. As DNA, the CDR3 is TGTGCCAGCAGTTTGGGGACAGGGCTTGGCTACACCTTC.

This clone was counted only a few times. This chain uses TRBV2 with TRBJ1-4, with D unresolved. The CDR3 is 14 amino acids. Germline CDR1 reads SNHLY; CDR2 reads FYNNEI. V was trimmed by 9 bases and J by 6 bases, leaving 17 bases between them. The CDR3: CASVWTAGDEKLFF. The CDR3 DNA reads TGTGCCAGTGTGTGGACTGCCGGAGATGAAAAACTGTTTTTT.

This sequence joins TRBV7-2 and TRBJ2-2; D remains ambiguous. Between the trimmed V and J ends, which lost 2 bases and 0 bases, there was a span of 10 bases. This CDR3 has 16 amino acids. Germline CDR1 and CDR2: SGHTA and FQGNSA. The CDR3 here is CASSLFSPTNTGELFF. CDR3 DNA: TGTGCCAGCAGCTTATTCTCCCCTACGAACACCGGGGAGCTGTTTTTT. Full variable domain (missing parts from reference TRBV7-2 and TRBJ2-2): GAGVSQSPSNKVTEKGKDVELRCDPISGHTALYWYRQSLGQGLEFLIYFQGNSAPDKSGLPSDRFSAERTGGSVSTLTIQRTQQEDSAVYLCASSLFSPTNTGELFFGEGSRLTVL.

The J gene is TRBJ2-5, the V gene TRBV28; 7 bases map to TRBD1. CDR1 MDHEN and CDR2 SYDVKM come from the germline V gene. The length of the CDR3 is 15 residues. J was trimmed by 2 bases and V by 4 bases; bases with no gene match: 7. The CDR3 DNA follows: TGTGCCAGCAGTTATATATGGGACAGACAAGAGACCCAGTACTTC. Protein: CASSYIWDRQETQYF.

The rearrangement links TRBV6-5 to TRBJ1-2, with D possibly being TRBD1 (5 bases). V lost 3 bases to trimming and J lost 7 bases, with 12 bases between them. The V gene's germline CDR1 is MNHEY and CDR2 SVGAGI. The CDR3 is 13 amino acids. CDR3 amino acids: CASSYARVGGYTF. In DNA, the CDR3 is TGTGCCAGCAGTTATGCCAGGGTGGGTGGCTACACCTTC.

This clone was counted once. This chain connects TRBV6-1 to TRBJ2-7; no firm D call. The V gene lost 8 bases and the J gene lost 0 bases, with 17 bases spanning the gap. Germline V gene sequence: CDR1 MNHNS, CDR2 SASEGT. The CDR3 consists of 15 residues. The DNA of the CDR3 is TGTGCCAGCCGGCAGGCATCCTCCCTCTCCTACGAGCAGTACTTC. Translating gives CASRQASSLSYEQYF.

V is TRBV6-1 and J is TRBJ2-7, with TRBD1 matching over 9 bases. Germline lookup yields CDR1 MNHNS and CDR2 SASEGT. CDR3 length: 14 amino acids. Trimming cost V 6 bases and J 5 bases; bases outside gene matches: 8. The CDR3, as DNA: TGTGCCAGCAGGGGGACAGGGAGGGAGAACGAGCAGTACTTC. Translation gives CASRGTGRENEQYF.